Listed here are 28 T cell receptor beta chains from one sample, sequenced in a study of radiation and T cells in renal cell carcinoma. The repertoire was sequenced with immunoSEQ multiplex PCR; TCRdb's copy has only in-frame clones and lacks some. The sample yields 20,000 to 25,000 clones, over 45% seen once. Treatment indicated: treatment-naive control, cytoreductive nephrectomy. Sequences were derived from tumor tissue, sampled from a patient whose treatment was nephrectomy without radiotherapy. The receptor set was obtained from a man between 40 and 49 years old with renal cell carcinoma.

The chain couples TRBV4-3 to TRBJ1-1; 8 bases align to TRBD1. This CDR3 region has 14 residues. Germline CDR1 reads LGHNA; CDR2 reads YSLEER. V was clipped by 5 bases and J by 4 bases; unmatched bases: 6. The CDR3 is CASSGRGLGTEAFF. The CDR3, as DNA: TGCGCCAGCAGCGGCAGGGGGCTGGGCACTGAAGCTTTCTTT.

The chain combines TRBV5-1 with TRBJ2-3; D may be TRBD1 (5 bases). CDR1 is SGHRS, CDR2 YFSETQ, per germline. V was shortened by 4 bases and J by 5 bases, with 11 bases between the two germline ends. This CDR3 is 13 amino acids long. In DNA, the CDR3 is TGCGCCAGCAGCGGCGGACACGAAGATACGCAGTATTTT. It yields the protein CASSGGHEDTQYF.

The rearrangement uses TRBV7-9 and TRBJ1-1; no definite D call. The length of the CDR3 is 14 residues. V lost 5 bases and J lost 4, with 14 bases in between. Germline CDR1 is SEHNR and CDR2 is FQNEAQ (reference sequence). Here the CDR3 DNA reads TGTGCCAGCAGCCCCCCAAGGGTAACCACTGAAGCTTTCTTT. This encodes CASSPPRVTTEAFF.

This clone has a handful of counts. CDR3 sequence: CASSAIAVGTQYF. Written as DNA, the CDR3 is TGTGCCAGCAGTGCGATAGCGGTCGGGACCCAGTACTTC. V gene TRBV28 combines with J gene TRBJ2-5, with a possible D match to TRBD2 (6 bases). Trimming shortened V by 5 bases and J by 7 bases, and 14 bases separated the two germline ends. The CDR3 sequence is 13 residues long. Germline CDR1 is MDHEN and CDR2 is SYDVKM.

This chain connects TRBV7-2 to TRBJ1-1; TRBD1 is a possible D gene (6 bases). Germline CDR1 and CDR2: SGHTA and FQGNSA. The CDR3 extends over 14 amino acids. Trimming took 2 bases from V and 1 from J, leaving 8 bases between them. The CDR3 DNA follows: TGTGCCAGCAGCTTAACGGACAGGAACACTGAAGCTTTCTTT. Protein: CASSLTDRNTEAFF.

This chain joins TRBV9 and TRBJ1-2; the D gene is possibly TRBD1 (6 bases). The germline gives CDR1 SGDLS, CDR2 YYNGEE. This CDR3 comprises 13 residues. V was cut by 4 bases and J by 7 bases, with 14 bases left in between. The CDR3 DNA reads TGTGCCAGCAGCCCTGGGGGGCGAAGTGGCTACACCTTC. It codes for CASSPGGRSGYTF.

This clone was seen only once. One end of the junction fails to match germline, which may point to a read error. This chain uses TRBV6-5 with TRBJ1-3; no clear D gene. The CDR3 runs 14 residues. Germline V CDR1 and CDR2: MNHEY, SVGAGI. CDR3 sequence (DNA): TGTGCCATCAGTCAGACCAACTCTGGAAACACCATATATTTT. Protein product: CAISQTNSGNTIYF.

The chain uses TRBV7-9 and TRBJ2-7; perhaps TRBD1 as D (6 bases). V was pared by 5 bases and J by 2 bases, with 10 bases between. The germline gives CDR1 SEHNR, CDR2 FQNEAQ (reference sequence). This CDR3 region has 13 residues. The CDR3, as DNA: TGTGCCAGCAGCCTACAGGGTCCCTACGAGCAGTACTTC. It yields the protein CASSLQGPYEQYF.

The chain links TRBV19 to TRBJ2-2, with 8 bases identical to TRBD1. Germline V gene sequence: CDR1 LNHDA, CDR2 SQIVND (reference sequence). The length of the CDR3 is 14 residues. V was pared by 6 bases and J by 0 bases, with 0 bases of the junction left unmatched. The CDR3 loop reads CASRQGANTGELFF. CDR3 coding DNA: TGTGCCAGTAGACAGGGGGCGAACACCGGGGAGCTGTTTTTT.

The chain employs TRBV7-9 and TRBJ1-5, with D possibly being TRBD1 (6 bases). CDR3 length equals 18 residues. Trimming left V 4 bases short and J 2 bases short, with 21 bases between. Germline lookup yields CDR1 SEHNR and CDR2 FQNEAQ (reference sequence). CDR3 in DNA: TGTGCCAGCAGCTCATCCGGGACACTAGTCCGGGGCAATCAGCCCCAGCATTTT. Residues: CASSSSGTLVRGNQPQHF.

This chain uses TRBV12-5 with TRBJ1-1, with TRBD1 as a possible D gene (5 bases). The CDR3 is 13 residues long. The germline CDR1 and CDR2 sequences are LGHNT and FRNRAP. Between the trimmed V and J ends, which lost 7 bases and 4 bases, there was a span of 13 bases. In DNA, the CDR3 is TGTGCTAGTGCCATCGCAGGGTCCACTGAAGCTTTCTTT. Residues: CASAIAGSTEAFF.

The CDR3 nucleotides read TGTGCCAGCTCACCGGCGGGACAGGGCGAGCAGTACTTC. Its translation is CASSPAGQGEQYF. The chain recombines TRBV18 with TRBJ2-7; 9 bases fit TRBD1. CDR1 KGHSH and CDR2 LQKENI come from the germline V gene. V was pared by 3 bases and J by 6 bases, with 3 bases of the junction left unmatched. The CDR3 is 13 residues long.

The chain links TRBV7-2 to TRBJ2-3, with D unclear. Trimming took 5 bases from V and 2 from J, leaving 11 bases between them. Germline V gene lookup returns CDR1 SGHTA and CDR2 FQGNSA. The CDR3 consists of 14 residues. CDR3 nucleotide sequence: TGTGCCAGCAGCCCTACAATTCACACAGATACGCAGTATTTT. Translated: CASSPTIHTDTQYF.

The chain is built from TRBV19 and TRBJ1-2; unclear D gene. The CDR3 runs 13 residues. With 1 base removed from V and 5 bases from J, the gap between germline ends came to 8 bases. The germline V gene encodes CDR1 LNHDA and CDR2 SQIVND (reference sequence). The CDR3 nucleotides are TGTGCCAGTAGTATAGCGGCGGCTTATGGCTACACCTTC. It encodes CASSIAAAYGYTF.

The rearrangement uses TRBV7-8 and TRBJ1-2; possibly TRBD1 for D (6 bases). V gave up 5 bases and J gave up 4 bases, with 26 bases separating them. CDR3 length equals 18 residues. Per germline, CDR1 SGHVS and CDR2 FQNEAQ. This CDR3 is CASSPSTGGIFTGYGYTF. Written as DNA, the CDR3 is TGTGCCAGCAGCCCCTCGACGGGGGGCATTTTCACAGGCTATGGCTACACCTTC.

CDR3 amino acids: CASSQGGTNEKLFF. DNA of the CDR3: TGTGCCAGCAGTCAGGGGGGCACTAATGAAAAACTGTTTTTT. The gene calls are TRBV11-2 and TRBJ1-4; TRBD1 matches 7 bases. V gave up 6 bases and J gave up 2 bases; unmatched junction bases: 3. The CDR3 is made up of 14 amino acids. Germline V gene sequence: CDR1 SGHAT, CDR2 FQNNGV.

The gene calls are TRBV29-1 and TRBJ1-3, with a weak D call TRBD1 (5 bases). V was trimmed by 3 bases and J by 2 bases, leaving 8 bases between them. The CDR3 covers 13 residues. Germline lookup yields CDR1 SQVTM and CDR2 ANQGSEA. The CDR3 loop is CSVEGRAGNTIYF. CDR3 coding DNA: TGCAGCGTTGAGGGCAGGGCTGGAAACACCATATATTTT.

By share, this clone ranks as medium-sized. V gene TRBV6-1 combines with J gene TRBJ2-2; TRBD2 matches 11 bases. Germline V gene lookup returns CDR1 MNHNS and CDR2 SASEGT. V lost 2 bases to trimming and J lost 8 bases; unmatched junction nucleotides: 10. The CDR3 sequence is 17 residues long. As DNA, the CDR3 is TGTGCCAGCAGTGAACTGGTTAGCGGGGGGGCCGGAGGGGAGCTGTTTTTT. Translating gives CASSELVSGGAGGELFF.

The rearrangement links TRBV19 to TRBJ1-1; D is perhaps TRBD1 (5 bases). The CDR3 extends over 13 amino acids. The V end was cut by 11 bases, the J end by 7 bases, with 20 bases between. The germline V gene encodes CDR1 LNHDA and CDR2 SQIVND (reference sequence). The CDR3 region has the DNA TGTGCCTGTACTGGCAGGGTAATCGGTGAAGCTTTCTTT. It specifies CACTGRVIGEAFF.

V and J are TRBV6-5 and TRBJ1-1; 9 bases are shared with TRBD1. This CDR3 has 15 residues. The J segment lost 5 bases and the V segment lost 3 bases, leaving 7 bases of the junction unmatched. Germline CDR1 MNHEY, CDR2 SVGAGI. The CDR3 DNA reads as TGTGCCAGCAGTTATGTGGGACAGGGTAAAACTGAAGCTTTCTTT. Its translation is CASSYVGQGKTEAFF.

This chain joins TRBV5-1 and TRBJ1-1, with a tentative D call TRBD1 (5 bases). V was trimmed by 0 bases and J by 3 bases, leaving 9 bases between them. Germline lookup yields CDR1 SGHRS and CDR2 YFSETQ. The CDR3 spans 14 residues. CDR3 bases: TGCGCCAGCAGCTTGGAGGGACGTGACACTGAAGCTTTCTTT. It codes for CASSLEGRDTEAFF.

The CDR3 sequence is CASSQEGGAEAFF. CDR3 bases: TGTGCCAGCAGCCAAGAGGGGGGAGCTGAAGCTTTCTTT. The V and J genes are TRBV4-2 and TRBJ1-1; D is possibly TRBD1 (5 bases). The CDR3 covers 13 residues. Trimming removed 0 bases at V and 6 bases at J, with 8 bases between. The germline CDR1 and CDR2 sequences are LGHNA and YNFKEQ.

This sequence joins TRBV10-1 and TRBJ2-1, with D possibly TRBD2 on 6 matching bases. The CDR3 covers 15 residues. The germline V gene has CDR1 WNHNN and CDR2 SYGVQD (reference sequence). V was pared by 3 bases and J by 3 bases, with 12 bases between. The CDR3 DNA reads as TGCGCCAGCAGTGACGGAGCGGGTAACTACAATGAGCAGTTCTTC. It translates to CASSDGAGNYNEQFF.

The chain has TRBV29-1 and TRBJ2-1, with TRBD2 matching 7 bases. J was trimmed by 10 bases and V by 4 bases; bases with no gene match: 13. This CDR3 has 14 amino acids. CDR1 is SQVTM, CDR2 ANQGSEA, per germline. CDR3 amino acids: CSVVSGRAFGEQFF. In nucleotides, the CDR3 is TGCAGCGTTGTTTCGGGGAGGGCTTTCGGGGAGCAGTTCTTC.

The V gene is TRBV5-6, the J gene TRBJ2-1; 16 bases are a match to TRBD2. CDR3 size: 16 residues. The V segment lost 4 bases and the J segment 9 bases; nucleotides outside the gene matches: 7. CDR1 and CDR2 from the germline V gene are SGHDT and YYEEEE. The CDR3 DNA follows: TGTGCCAGCAGCGGACCGGGACTAGCGGGGGGGCTTGAGCAGTTCTTC. It encodes CASSGPGLAGGLEQFF.

The chain employs TRBV7-2 and TRBJ1-2; D uncertain. CDR1 is SGHTA, CDR2 FQGNSA, per germline. Trimming pared 4 bases from V and 4 bases from J, leaving 7 bases between. This CDR3 contains 12 residues. Here the CDR3 reads CASSYVGYGYTF. CDR3 in DNA: TGTGCCAGCAGCTACGTTGGCTATGGCTACACCTTC.

The V call is TRBV5-4, the J call TRBJ2-3, with 7 nucleotides matching TRBD2. J gave up 0 bases and V 6 bases, and 4 bases lay outside the gene matches. Germline assignment: CDR1 SGHNT and CDR2 YYREEE (reference sequence). This CDR3 contains 14 residues. The CDR3 loop reads CASTPSGSTDTQYF. The CDR3 DNA sequence: TGTGCCAGCACGCCTAGCGGTAGCACAGATACGCAGTATTTT.

The chain joins TRBV10-3 to TRBJ2-7; 7 nucleotides match TRBD1. The CDR3 has 14 residues. The germline V gene encodes CDR1 ENHRY and CDR2 SYGVKD. J lost 3 bases, V lost 10 bases, and 12 bases had no gene match. CDR3 protein: CASSQGDPFYEQYV. The DNA for the CDR3 is TGTGCCAGCAGCCAGGGGGATCCATTCTACGAGCAGTACGTC.